At least ten counts were recorded for the clone carrying this T cell receptor beta chain. Its antigen remains unknown. BIOMED2 TRB-A/B primer pools were used in multiplex TRB PCR. TCRdb fed the multiplex PCR reads into MiXCR, producing one record per CDR3 protein. In the table there are tens of thousands of distinct CDR3 sequences, about 30% of which are singletons. Blood genomic DNA input for TRB amplification was about 240-500 ng. The data stem from a study of T and B cells in COVID-19 patients. CDR1 and CDR2 from the germline V gene are MNHEY and SVGAGI. This CDR3 region has 14 residues. V gave up 6 bases and J gave up 6 bases; unmatched junction bases: 7. Regarding the study as a whole: Patients with COVID-19 reportedly showed strongly skewed T cell receptor beta variable and joining gene usage.

Sequencing input: blood. The gene calls are TRBV6-5 and TRBJ2-2; 7 positions match TRBD1. This sequence originates from a human donor who had recovered from COVID-19. CDR3 sequence reads: CASSASQGAGELFF. CDR3 bases: TGTGCCAGCAGCGCCTCCCAGGGGGCCGGGGAGCTGTTTTTT.